The T cell receptor beta chain under discussion was sequenced for a study of blood T cell repertoires in COVID-19. As for the study in general: The origin of the acute and convalescent COVID-19 samples was the United States, Italy and Spain. T cells, B-cell-depleted T cells, or PBMCs provided the cDNA or gDNA that served as material.

Authors' analysis steps: Quantification of nucleated cells was approximated via reference gene primer amplification. Here immunoSEQ multiplex PCR was the method, and the copy in TCRdb shows in-frame clones only, minus some. That table supplies the V and J calls and clone size; D and trimming were determined from the DNA. The sample shows 250,000 to 350,000 clones, roughly nine tenths of them seen only once. Grouping used clinical history reported by participants in a survey and questionnaire. The CDR3 runs to 15 residues. Losses at the gene ends were 10 bases for V and 7 bases for J; bases not matched to a gene: 11. Per the germline V gene, CDR1 is SEHNR and CDR2 is FQNEAQ (reference sequence).

The sequence was collected from a young woman who had recovered from COVID-19. The sample consisted of PBMCs or T cells enriched from blood (not recorded which). The chain combines TRBV7-9 with TRBJ2-1; 12 bases match TRBD1. Here the CDR3 reads CATTSGTGGWNEQFF. CDR3 DNA sequence: TGTGCCACAACCTCCGGGACAGGGGGCTGGAATGAGCAGTTCTTC.